This paragraph reports one T cell receptor beta chain. The antigen is unknown. The method was immunoSEQ multiplex PCR; TCRdb's version includes in-frame clones alone and lacks a portion of them. The sample has approximately 61,000 clones; about 89% are singletons. The CDR3 length is 17 residues. V lost 2 bases to trimming and J lost 0 bases; unmatched junction nucleotides: 9. Looked up from germline, CDR1 is MGHRA and CDR2 is YSYEKL. This sample stems from a study of OX40 agonist ivuxolimab in advanced cancers. Study-level findings and limits: The work left the antigen specificity of expanded peripheral T cells undetermined.

This TCR derives from an adult with an advanced solid tumor such as melanoma, head and neck, liver or kidney cancer. The sequencing here drew on CD4+ or CD8+ T cells sorted from blood, taken in a trial of the OX40 agonist ivuxolimab. The genes are TRBV4-1 and TRBJ2-5; 7 bases line up with TRBD1. CDR3 nucleotides: TGCGCCAGCAGCCAATATGACTGGACAGGCAACCAAGAGACCCAGTACTTC. Translated, it gives CASSQYDWTGNQETQYF.